The 12 T cell receptor beta chains presented below share a single source sample, sequenced in a study of T cell responses to AZD1222 COVID-19 vaccine. Clones were read by immunoSEQ multiplex PCR, and TCRdb kept only the in-frame ones, dropping some. The table includes about 140,000 clones, about nine tenths detected once. This material consisted of peripheral blood, taken on day 0 of AZD1222 vaccination. The receptor set was obtained from an adult in good health.

This sequence joins TRBV10-3 and TRBJ1-3; 7 bases map to TRBD1. V lost 5 bases to trimming and J lost 3 bases; unmatched junction nucleotides: 19. Per the germline V gene, CDR1 is ENHRY and CDR2 is SYGVKD. CDR3 length equals 19 residues. The CDR3 is CAISRQGFRVGVVGNTIYF. The CDR3 DNA is TGTGCCATCAGTCGACAGGGCTTTCGTGTAGGGGTGGTTGGAAACACCATATATTTT.

The chain couples TRBV5-1 to TRBJ1-3; D is unresolved. Trimming shortened V by 5 bases and J by 3 bases, and 9 bases separated the two germline ends. This CDR3 comprises 13 residues. Germline V gene data show CDR1 as SGHRS and CDR2 as YFSETQ. The CDR3 DNA is TGCGCCAGCAGTCGTGAACGTGGAAACACCATATATTTT. Amino acids: CASSRERGNTIYF.

V is TRBV27 and J is TRBJ1-2, with no clear D. Germline V gene lookup returns CDR1 MNHEY and CDR2 SMNVEV (reference sequence). The CDR3 contains 15 residues. Trimming removed 4 bases at V and 4 bases at J, with 16 bases between. The CDR3 sequence: CASSSFVQSIYGYTF. Written as DNA, the CDR3 is TGTGCCAGCAGTTCTTTTGTTCAGAGTATCTATGGCTACACCTTC.

The rearrangement links TRBV5-6 to TRBJ2-7, with a possible D match to TRBD1 (5 bases). The CDR3 covers 15 residues. Germline lookup yields CDR1 SGHDT and CDR2 YYEEEE. Trimming cost V 2 bases and J 1 base, with 13 bases left between them. CDR3 nucleotides: TGTGCCAGCAGCTTAACAGGAATCGCTTCCTACGAGCAGTACTTC. Its protein product is CASSLTGIASYEQYF.

This clone was seen just once. This chain links TRBV30 with TRBJ1-5; 7 nucleotides agree with TRBD1. This CDR3 has 13 residues. J gave up 6 bases and V 3 bases, and 5 bases lay outside the gene matches. Germline lookup yields CDR1 GTSNPN and CDR2 SVGIG (reference sequence). For the CDR3, the DNA is TGTGCCTGGAGCGCCAGGGGGAGTCAGCCCCAGCATTTT. This sequence encodes CAWSARGSQPQHF.

The chain recombines TRBV5-1 with TRBJ1-5; 10 bases are a match to TRBD1. Germline V gene lookup returns CDR1 SGHRS and CDR2 YFSETQ. V was clipped by 0 bases and J by 7 bases; unmatched bases: 4. This CDR3 region has 15 residues. The CDR3 loop reads CASSLEGTGEQPQHF. CDR3 bases: TGCGCCAGCAGCTTGGAGGGGACAGGGGAACAGCCCCAGCATTTT. Variable domain in full (rest from reference TRBV5-1 and TRBJ1-5): KAGVTQTPRYLIKTRGQQVTLSCSPISGHRSVSWYQQTPGQGLQFLFEYFSETQRNKGNFPGRFSGRQFSNSRSEMNVSTLELGDSALYLCASSLEGTGEQPQHFGDGTRLSIL.

The chain combines TRBV19 with TRBJ1-5, with D possibly matching TRBD1 (5 bases). From germline, CDR1 is LNHDA and CDR2 SQIVND (reference sequence). Deletions cut 4 bases from V and 2 bases from J, with 15 bases between. This CDR3 is 16 amino acids long. The CDR3 sequence: CASSTLPRGGNQPQHF. The DNA of the CDR3 is TGTGCCAGTAGTACCCTACCCCGGGGGGGCAATCAGCCCCAGCATTTT.

This chain connects TRBV6-5 to TRBJ1-2; no clear D. The germline gives CDR1 MNHEY, CDR2 SVGAGI. This CDR3 comprises 12 residues. V lost 5 bases to trimming and J lost 3 bases, with 7 bases between them. CDR3 in DNA: TGTGCCAGCAGTCAGAGGGACTATGGCTACACCTTC. It yields the protein CASSQRDYGYTF.

The chain uses TRBV2 and TRBJ2-3, with a possible D match to TRBD2 (6 bases). The CDR3 is made up of 11 amino acids. Per the germline V gene, CDR1 is SNHLY and CDR2 is FYNNEI. V was pared by 8 bases and J by 13 bases, with 16 bases between. As DNA, the CDR3 is TGTGCCAGCTCGCTCGCGGGGAAGGAGTATTTT. Its translation is CASSLAGKEYF.

The genes are TRBV5-1 and TRBJ1-3; TRBD1 is a possible D gene (5 bases). The CDR3 consists of 15 residues. The germline V gene encodes CDR1 SGHRS and CDR2 YFSETQ. Between the trimmed V and J ends, which lost 0 bases and 0 bases, there was a span of 7 bases. CDR3 DNA: TGCGCCAGCAGCTTGGGGACACACTCTGGAAACACCATATATTTT. It translates to CASSLGTHSGNTIYF.

The chain recombines TRBV4-1 with TRBJ1-1; no firm D call. This CDR3 has 14 residues. Germline assignment: CDR1 MGHRA and CDR2 YSYEKL. V lost 1 base and J lost 6, with 12 bases in between. This CDR3 is CASSQGATGSEAFF. The CDR3, as DNA: TGCGCCAGCAGCCAAGGGGCAACTGGCTCTGAAGCTTTCTTT.

The V and J genes are TRBV6-5 and TRBJ1-1; D ambiguous. CDR3 length equals 15 residues. Trimming pared 2 bases from V and 2 bases from J, leaving 12 bases between. Germline-derived CDR1 and CDR2 are MNHEY and SVGAGI. The CDR3 loop is CASSYNIAGNTEAFF. DNA of the CDR3: TGTGCCAGCAGTTACAACATCGCGGGCAACACTGAAGCTTTCTTT.